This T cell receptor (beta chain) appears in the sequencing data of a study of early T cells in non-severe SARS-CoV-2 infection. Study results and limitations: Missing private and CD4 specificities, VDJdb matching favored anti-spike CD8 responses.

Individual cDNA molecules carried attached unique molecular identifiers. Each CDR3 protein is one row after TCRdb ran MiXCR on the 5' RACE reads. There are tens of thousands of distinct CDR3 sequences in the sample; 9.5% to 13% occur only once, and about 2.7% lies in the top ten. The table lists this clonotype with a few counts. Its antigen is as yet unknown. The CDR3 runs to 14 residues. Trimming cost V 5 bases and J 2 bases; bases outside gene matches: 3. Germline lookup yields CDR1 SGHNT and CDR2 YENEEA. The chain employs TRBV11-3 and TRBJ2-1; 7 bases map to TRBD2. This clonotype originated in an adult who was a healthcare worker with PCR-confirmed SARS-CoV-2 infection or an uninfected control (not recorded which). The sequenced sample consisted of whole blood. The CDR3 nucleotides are TGTGCCAGCAGCGGGAGGGAGACCTACAATGAGCAGTTCTTC. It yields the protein CASSGRETYNEQFF.